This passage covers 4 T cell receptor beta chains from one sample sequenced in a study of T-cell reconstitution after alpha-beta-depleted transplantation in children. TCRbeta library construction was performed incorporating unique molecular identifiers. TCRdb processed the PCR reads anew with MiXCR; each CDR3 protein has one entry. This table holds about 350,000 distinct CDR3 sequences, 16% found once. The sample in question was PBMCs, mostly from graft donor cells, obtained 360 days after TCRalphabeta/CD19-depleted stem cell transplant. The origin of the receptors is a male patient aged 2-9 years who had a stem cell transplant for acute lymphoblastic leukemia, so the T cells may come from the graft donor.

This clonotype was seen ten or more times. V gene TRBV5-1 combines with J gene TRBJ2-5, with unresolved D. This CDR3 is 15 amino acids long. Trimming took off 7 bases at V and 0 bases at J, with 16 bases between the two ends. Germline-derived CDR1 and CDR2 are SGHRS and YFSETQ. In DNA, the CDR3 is TGCGCCAGCGCCGAGGACGAATGGTACCAAGAGACCCAGTACTTC. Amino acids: CASAEDEWYQETQYF.

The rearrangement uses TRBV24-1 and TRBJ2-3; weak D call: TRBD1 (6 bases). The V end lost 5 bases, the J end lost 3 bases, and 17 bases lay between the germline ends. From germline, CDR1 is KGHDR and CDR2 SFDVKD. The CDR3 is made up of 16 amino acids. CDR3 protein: CATSGNRVERTDTQYF. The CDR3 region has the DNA TGTGCCACCAGTGGGAACAGGGTTGAGCGTACAGATACGCAGTATTTT.

CDR3 loop: CSVEEPSRYEQYF. The DNA for the CDR3 is TGCAGCGTTGAAGAACCTAGCCGCTACGAGCAGTACTTC. The V and J genes are TRBV29-1 and TRBJ2-7; a possible D gene is TRBD2 (5 bases). This CDR3 has 13 residues. Germline V CDR1 and CDR2: SQVTM, ANQGSEA. V shed 0 bases and J shed 3 bases, with 9 bases lying between them.

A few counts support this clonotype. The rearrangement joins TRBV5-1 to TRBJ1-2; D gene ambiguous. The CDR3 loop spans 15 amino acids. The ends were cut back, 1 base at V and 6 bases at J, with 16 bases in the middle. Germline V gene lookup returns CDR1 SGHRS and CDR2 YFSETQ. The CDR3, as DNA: TGCGCCAGCAGCTTGTCTGACTCTCTCTCTCATGGCTACACCTTC. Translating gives CASSLSDSLSHGYTF. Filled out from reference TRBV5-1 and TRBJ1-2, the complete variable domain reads KAGVTQTPRYLIKTRGQQVTLSCSPISGHRSVSWYQQTPGQGLQFLFEYFSETQRNKGNFPGRFSGRQFSNSRSEMNVSTLELGDSALYLCASSLSDSLSHGYTFGSGTRLTVV.